The 13 T cell receptor beta chains presented below share a single source sample, sequenced in a study of blood T cells in healthy people across ages. It was with a sample-barcoded 5' primer and a J-beta primer mix that a second PCR of about 6 to 12 cycles was run. TCRdb called the 5' RACE reads again in MiXCR, with one record for every CDR3 protein. The sample holds about 640,000 distinct CDR3 sequences, 58% seen once. Input material: blood. The receptors originated from a man aged 55-75 years in good health.

In its sample, this clonotype was seen once. This sequence joins TRBV6-5 and TRBJ1-5; D possibly corresponds to TRBD1 (6 bases). The CDR3 loop spans 14 amino acids. Germline CDR1 MNHEY, CDR2 SVGAGI. Trimming took 8 bases from V and 6 from J, leaving 17 bases between them. The CDR3 loop reads CASSRGGSGQPQHF. The DNA of the CDR3 is TGTGCCAGCTCGAGAGGGGGGTCGGGTCAGCCCCAGCATTTT.

The rearrangement uses TRBV20-1 and TRBJ1-2; D possibly corresponds to TRBD1 (6 bases). Germline V gene data show CDR1 as DFQATT and CDR2 as SNEGSKA (reference sequence). This CDR3 has 12 residues. Trimming took 3 bases from V and 6 from J, leaving 11 bases between them. CDR3 protein: CSASGTSDGYTF. Written as DNA, the CDR3 is TGCAGTGCTAGTGGGACATCGGATGGCTACACCTTC.

Remarks on this clonotype: Sequence at one end of the junction differs from germline and may be a read error. V is TRBV4-2 and J is TRBJ2-6; 8 nucleotides agree with TRBD2. This CDR3 is 19 amino acids long. Germline V gene sequence: CDR1 LGHNA, CDR2 YNFKEQ. The CDR3 DNA is TGTGCCAGCAGCCAAGATCTAAAGGGGCCGATCGGGGGGGCCAGCGTCCTGACTTTC. Translation: CASSQDLKGPIGGASVLTF.

The chain uses TRBV7-8 and TRBJ2-3; TRBD2 matches 9 bases. Germline CDR1 SGHVS, CDR2 FQNEAQ. This CDR3 has 15 amino acids. The V segment lost 5 bases and the J segment 5 bases; nucleotides outside the gene matches: 8. The CDR3: CASSRLAGSGDTQYF. In DNA form, the CDR3 reads TGTGCCAGCAGCCGGCTAGCGGGGTCGGGAGATACGCAGTATTTT.

The V call is TRBV20-1, the J call TRBJ2-3, with 7 bases aligning to TRBD1. The trim removed 0 bases at V and 2 bases at J, leaving 2 bases unmatched. The CDR3 sequence is 14 residues long. Per the germline V gene, CDR1 is DFQATT and CDR2 is SNEGSKA (reference sequence). DNA for the CDR3: TGCAGTGCTAGAGAACAGGGGCACACAGATACGCAGTATTTT. It is translated as CSAREQGHTDTQYF.

This chain joins TRBV6-2 or TRBV6-3 and TRBJ2-5; TRBD1 aligns across 8 bases. CDR1 and CDR2 from the germline V gene are MNHEY and SVGEGT. The CDR3 loop spans 17 amino acids. V trimming: 6 bases; J trimming: 2 bases; junction bases outside the gene matches: 14. Here the CDR3 DNA reads TGTGCCAGCAGCCCCGGGCAGGGGGCGAGACGGCAAGAGACCCAGTACTTC. This gives the protein CASSPGQGARRQETQYF.

V usage is TRBV2 and J usage is TRBJ2-3, with 8 bases that match TRBD2. Looked up from germline, CDR1 is SNHLY and CDR2 is FYNNEI. The CDR3 is 16 residues long. Trimming removed 2 bases from V and 3 bases from J; junction bases left unmatched: 7. CDR3 protein: CASSEYGGAGTDTQYF. The CDR3 DNA follows: TGTGCCAGCAGTGAATACGGGGGGGCGGGTACAGATACGCAGTATTTT.

A few counts support this clonotype. The chain combines TRBV15 with TRBJ2-1, with 9 positions matching TRBD2. J gave up 8 bases and V 0 bases, and 8 bases lay outside the gene matches. Germline CDR1 reads LNHNV; CDR2 reads YYDKDF (reference sequence). The CDR3 extends over 16 amino acids. CDR3 loop: CATSRDVGTSNHEQFF. CDR3 nucleotides: TGTGCCACCAGCAGAGATGTGGGGACTAGCAATCATGAGCAGTTCTTC. The entire variable domain, with the rest obtained from reference TRBV15 and TRBJ2-1, is as follows: DAMVIQNPRYQVTQFGKPVTLSCSQTLNHNVMYWYQQKSSQAPKLLFHYYDKDFNNEADTPDNFQSRRPNTSFCFLDIRSPGLGDTAMYLCATSRDVGTSNHEQFFGPGTRLTVL.

The genes are TRBV20-1 and TRBJ2-1; TRBD2 matches at 10 bases. V shed 3 bases, J shed 7 bases, and the junction held 6 bases outside the gene matches. The CDR3 runs to 14 residues. CDR1 DFQATT and CDR2 SNEGSKA come from the germline V gene (reference sequence). The CDR3 nucleotides read TGCAGTGCTAGGGGGTCTAGCGGGGGAAATGAGCAGTTCTTC. Protein sequence: CSARGSSGGNEQFF.

The chain uses TRBV20-1 and TRBJ2-1; D not certain. The CDR3 extends over 13 amino acids. Trimming removed 0 bases at V and 4 bases at J, with 7 bases between. Germline loops: CDR1 DFQATT, CDR2 SNEGSKA (reference sequence). This CDR3 reads CSAREATYNEQFF. The CDR3 DNA reads TGCAGTGCTAGAGAGGCCACATACAATGAGCAGTTCTTC.

This clonotype came up a few times. V gene TRBV14 combines with J gene TRBJ2-1; 9 bases agree with TRBD2. CDR3 length: 18 residues. V trimming: 0 bases; J trimming: 4 bases; junction bases outside the gene matches: 10. Germline V lookup: CDR1 SGHDN, CDR2 FVKESK. As DNA, the CDR3 is TGTGCCAGCAGCCAAGAGGGAGCGGCGGGGGGGCTATACAATGAGCAGTTCTTC. Its protein is CASSQEGAAGGLYNEQFF.

The J gene is TRBJ1-2, the V gene TRBV24-1; D unresolved. The V gene's germline CDR1 is KGHDR and CDR2 SFDVKD. V was pared by 5 bases and J by 0 bases, with 9 bases between. The CDR3 runs 14 residues. CDR3 region: CATSAGWPNYGYTF. The CDR3 DNA reads as TGTGCCACCAGTGCCGGCTGGCCTAACTATGGCTACACCTTC.

The DNA of the CDR3 is TGTGCCATCAGTGAGAGAGTGGGCAATCAGCCCCAGCATTTT. This encodes CAISERVGNQPQHF. This rearrangement joins TRBV10-3 to TRBJ1-5; D uncertain. This CDR3 is built from 14 residues. Germline CDR1 reads ENHRY; CDR2 reads SYGVKD. Trimming pared 2 bases from V and 2 bases from J, leaving 7 bases between.